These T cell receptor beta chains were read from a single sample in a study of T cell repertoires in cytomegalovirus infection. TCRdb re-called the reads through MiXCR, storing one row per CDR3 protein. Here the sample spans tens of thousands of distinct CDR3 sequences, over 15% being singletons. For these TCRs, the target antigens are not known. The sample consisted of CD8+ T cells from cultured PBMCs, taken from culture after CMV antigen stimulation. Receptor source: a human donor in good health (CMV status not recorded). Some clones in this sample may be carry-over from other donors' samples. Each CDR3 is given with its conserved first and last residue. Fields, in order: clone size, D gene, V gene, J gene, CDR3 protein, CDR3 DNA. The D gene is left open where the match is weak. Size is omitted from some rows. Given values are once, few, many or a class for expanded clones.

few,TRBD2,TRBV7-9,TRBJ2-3,CASSLRLAGVRDTQYF,TGTGCCAGCAGCTTACGTTTAGCGGGAGTAAGAGATACGCAGTATTTT
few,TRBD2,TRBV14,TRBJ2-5,CASSPMKGLAEYQETQYF,TGTGCCAGCAGCCCTATGAAGGGACTAGCGGAGTACCAAGAGACCCAGTACTTC
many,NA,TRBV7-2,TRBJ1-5,CASSSGRSNQPQHF,TGTGCCAGCAGCTCCGGACGGAGCAATCAGCCCCAGCATTTT
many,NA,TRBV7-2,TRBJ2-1,CASSLEKLLVSYNEQFF,TGTGCCAGCAGCTTAGAAAAGTTACTGGTCTCCTACAATGAGCAGTTCTTC
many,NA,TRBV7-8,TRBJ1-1,CASSLAREALISNTEAFF,TGTGCCAGCAGCTTAGCGCGGGAAGCCTTGATTTCGAACACTGAAGCTTTCTTT
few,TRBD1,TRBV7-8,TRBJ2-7,CASSSPGQSYEQYF,TGTGCCAGCAGCTCGCCGGGACAGTCCTACGAGCAGTACTTC
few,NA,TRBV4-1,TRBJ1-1,CASSQDTGNTEAFF,TGCGCCAGCAGCCAAGATACGGGGAACACTGAAGCTTTCTTT
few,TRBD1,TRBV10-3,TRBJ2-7,CAISWTGGREQYF,TGTGCCATCAGCTGGACAGGGGGGCGCGAGCAGTACTTC
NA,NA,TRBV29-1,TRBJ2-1,CSVDEDYEQFF,TGCAGCGTTGATGAGGACTACGAGCAGTTCTTC
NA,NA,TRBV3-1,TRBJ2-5,CASSLTRQVRETQYF,TGTGCCAGCAGCTTAACTCGACAGGTTAGAGAGACCCAGTACTTC
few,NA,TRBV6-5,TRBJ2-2,CASSPHVGTNTGELFF,TGTGCCAGCAGTCCCCATGTCGGGACGAACACCGGGGAGCTGTTTTTT
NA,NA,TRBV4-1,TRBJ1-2,CASSQVGSDYGYTF,TGCGCCAGCAGCCAAGTGGGGTCAGACTATGGCTACACCTTC
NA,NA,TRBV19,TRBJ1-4,CASSMTPQANEKLFF,TGTGCCAGTAGTATGACCCCCCAGGCTAATGAAAAACTGTTTTTT
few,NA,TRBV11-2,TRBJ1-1,CATGRGGNTEAFF,TGTGCCACCGGCCGGGGAGGGAACACTGAAGCTTTCTTT
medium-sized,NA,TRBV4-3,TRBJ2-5,CASSQDTVGETQYF,TGCGCCAGCAGCCAAGATACGGTAGGAGAGACCCAGTACTTC
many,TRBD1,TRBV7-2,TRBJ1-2,CASSFPPGTGSFDGYTF,TGTGCCAGCAGCTTCCCCCCCGGGACAGGCTCTTTCGATGGCTACACCTTC
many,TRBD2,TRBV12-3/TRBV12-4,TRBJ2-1,CASSLAGGRLSTEQFF,TGTGCCAGCAGTCTAGCCGGGGGGAGGTTGAGTACTGAGCAGTTCTTC
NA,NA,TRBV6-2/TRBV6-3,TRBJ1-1,CASSYYGGTEAFF,TGTGCCAGCAGTTACTATGGGGGCACTGAAGCTTTCTTT
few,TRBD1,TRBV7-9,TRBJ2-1,CASSPRDRVSYNEQFF,TGTGCCAGCAGCCCAAGGGACAGGGTCTCCTACAATGAGCAGTTCTTC
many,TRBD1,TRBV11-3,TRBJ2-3,CASSSKFGTDPDTQYF,TGTGCCAGCAGCTCCAAATTCGGGACAGATCCAGATACGCAGTATTTT
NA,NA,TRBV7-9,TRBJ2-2,CASSSTELFF,TGTGCCAGCAGTTCGACTGAGCTGTTTTTT
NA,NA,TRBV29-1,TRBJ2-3,CSVVFAGLGTDTQYF,TGCAGCGTCGTATTCGCAGGGTTAGGCACAGATACGCAGTATTTT
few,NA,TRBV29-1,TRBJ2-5,CSVEGRREGETQYF,TGCAGCGTTGAAGGACGACGGGAAGGGGAGACCCAGTACTTC
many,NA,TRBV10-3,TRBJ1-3,CAISESFDSQNTIYF,TGTGCCATCAGTGAGTCCTTCGACAGCCAAAACACCATATATTTT
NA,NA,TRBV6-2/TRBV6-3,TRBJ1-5,CASRGAREGSNQPQHF,TGTGCCAGCAGGGGGGCCCGGGAAGGGAGCAATCAGCCCCAGCATTTT
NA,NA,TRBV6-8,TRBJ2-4,CATNPGHAKNIQYF,TGTGCCACCAATCCCGGACATGCCAAAAACATTCAGTACTTC
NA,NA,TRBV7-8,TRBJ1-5,CASSLNQPQHF,TGTGCCAGCAGCTTGAATCAGCCCCAGCATTTT
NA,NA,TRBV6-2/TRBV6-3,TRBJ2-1,CASSYTNEQFF,TGTGCCAGCAGTTACACCAATGAGCAGTTCTTC
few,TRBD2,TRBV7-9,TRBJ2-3,CASGTSWITDTQYF,TGTGCCAGCGGGACTAGCTGGATCACAGATACGCAGTATTTT
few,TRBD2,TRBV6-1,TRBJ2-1,CASSSLGTSGGGVYNEQFF,TGTGCCAGCAGTTCCCTCGGGACTAGCGGGGGGGGAGTCTACAATGAGCAGTTCTTC
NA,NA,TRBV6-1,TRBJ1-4,CASSEAEEGNEKLFF,TGTGCCAGCAGTGAAGCCGAGGAAGGGAATGAAAAACTGTTTTTT
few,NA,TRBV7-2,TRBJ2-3,CASSLRVRSADTQYF,TGTGCCAGCAGCTTAAGGGTCAGGAGCGCAGATACGCAGTATTTT
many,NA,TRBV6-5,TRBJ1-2,CASSYSSTAYGYTF,TGTGCCAGCAGTTACTCGTCGACAGCCTATGGCTACACCTTC
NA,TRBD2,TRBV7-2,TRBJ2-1,CASSSLVASGDWSEQFF,TGTGCCAGCAGCTCCTTGGTGGCTAGCGGGGATTGGAGTGAGCAGTTCTTC
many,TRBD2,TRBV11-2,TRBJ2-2,CASSLAASGSRAGELFF,TGTGCCAGCAGCTTAGCAGCCAGCGGGAGTAGGGCCGGGGAGCTGTTTTTT
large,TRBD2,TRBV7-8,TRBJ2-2,CASSRTSGAPNTGELFF,TGTGCCAGCAGCCGGACTAGCGGGGCACCGAACACCGGGGAGCTGTTTTTT
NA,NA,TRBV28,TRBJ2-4,CASSLPEGVAKNIQYF,TGTGCCAGCAGTCTCCCCGAGGGGGTAGCCAAAAACATTCAGTACTTC
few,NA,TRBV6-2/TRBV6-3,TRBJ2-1,CASSYEDLGADYYYNEQFF,TGTGCCAGCAGCTACGAAGATTTGGGTGCGGATTATTACTACAATGAGCAGTTCTTC
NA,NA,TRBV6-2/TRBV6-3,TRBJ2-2,CASNRGARGTGELFF,TGTGCCAGCAATCGGGGGGCCCGAGGCACCGGGGAGCTGTTTTTT
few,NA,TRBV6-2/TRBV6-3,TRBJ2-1,CARSTAYNEQFF,TGTGCCAGGTCAACAGCATACAATGAGCAGTTCTTC
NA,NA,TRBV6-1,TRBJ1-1,CASSELRGRNTEAFF,TGTGCCAGCAGTGAACTTCGGGGCAGGAACACTGAAGCTTTCTTT
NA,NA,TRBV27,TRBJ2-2,CASSLAAARELFF,TGTGCCAGCAGTTTAGCGGCAGCCCGAGAGCTGTTTTTT
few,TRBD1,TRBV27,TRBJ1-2,CASKFSGTALYGYTF,TGTGCCAGCAAATTTTCCGGGACAGCTCTTTATGGCTACACCTTC
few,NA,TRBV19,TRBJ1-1,CASRIRGDPWYTEAFF,TGTGCCAGTAGAATAAGGGGAGATCCCTGGTACACTGAAGCTTTCTTT
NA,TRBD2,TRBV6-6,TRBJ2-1,CASSQAGADYNEQFF,TGTGCCAGCAGCCAAGCGGGGGCCGACTACAATGAGCAGTTCTTC
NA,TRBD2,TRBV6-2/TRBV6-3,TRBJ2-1,CASSWPGTSGREQFF,TGTGCCAGCAGTTGGCCCGGGACTAGCGGGAGGGAGCAGTTCTTC
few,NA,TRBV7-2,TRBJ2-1,CASSPLGGYDYNEQFF,TGTGCCAGCAGCCCCCTAGGAGGGTACGATTACAATGAGCAGTTCTTC
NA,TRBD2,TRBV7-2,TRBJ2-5,CASSLWTSGSETQYF,TGTGCCAGCAGCCTATGGACTAGCGGGAGTGAGACCCAGTACTTC
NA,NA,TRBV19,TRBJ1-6,CASSWGAKDNSPLHF,TGTGCCAGTAGTTGGGGGGCAAAAGATAATTCACCCCTCCACTTT
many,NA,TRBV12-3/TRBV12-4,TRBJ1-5,CASSLRQGNQPQHF,TGTGCCAGCAGTTTACGACAGGGCAATCAGCCCCAGCATTTT
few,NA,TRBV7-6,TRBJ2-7,CASSSLGEQYF,TGTGCCAGCAGCTCCTTAGGGGAGCAGTACTTC
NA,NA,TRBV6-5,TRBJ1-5,CARSPLQVNQPQHF,TGTGCCCGCAGTCCTTTACAGGTCAATCAGCCCCAGCATTTT
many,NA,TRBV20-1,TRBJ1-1,CSAKPLTIPRDTRRGAFF,TGCAGTGCTAAGCCCCTAACAATTCCCAGGGACACCCGGAGGGGGGCTTTCTTT
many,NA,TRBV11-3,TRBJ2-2,CASSLPGTGELFF,TGTGCCAGCAGCTTACCAGGCACCGGGGAGCTGTTTTTT
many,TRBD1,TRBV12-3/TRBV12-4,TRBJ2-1,CASSRTGTGVYNEQFF,TGTGCCAGCAGCCGCACCGGGACAGGGGTCTACAATGAGCAGTTCTTC
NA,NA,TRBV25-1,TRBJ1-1,CASSEFGGTEAFF,TGTGCCAGCAGTGAATTCGGGGGAACTGAAGCTTTCTTT
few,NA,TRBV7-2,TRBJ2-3,CASSFRDSITDTQYF,TGTGCCAGCAGCTTCCGGGACTCAATCACAGATACGCAGTATTTT
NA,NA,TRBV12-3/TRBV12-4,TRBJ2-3,CASSETDASHNTQYF,TGTGCCAGCTCGGAGACAGACGCCTCACATAATACGCAGTATTTT
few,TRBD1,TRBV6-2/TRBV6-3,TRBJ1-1,CASNPRTGRSNTEAFF,TGTGCCAGCAACCCTCGGACAGGTCGTTCGAACACTGAAGCTTTCTTT
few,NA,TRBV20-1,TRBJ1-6,CSAPTGGASPLHF,TGCAGTGCACCGACAGGTGGTGCTTCACCCCTCCACTTT